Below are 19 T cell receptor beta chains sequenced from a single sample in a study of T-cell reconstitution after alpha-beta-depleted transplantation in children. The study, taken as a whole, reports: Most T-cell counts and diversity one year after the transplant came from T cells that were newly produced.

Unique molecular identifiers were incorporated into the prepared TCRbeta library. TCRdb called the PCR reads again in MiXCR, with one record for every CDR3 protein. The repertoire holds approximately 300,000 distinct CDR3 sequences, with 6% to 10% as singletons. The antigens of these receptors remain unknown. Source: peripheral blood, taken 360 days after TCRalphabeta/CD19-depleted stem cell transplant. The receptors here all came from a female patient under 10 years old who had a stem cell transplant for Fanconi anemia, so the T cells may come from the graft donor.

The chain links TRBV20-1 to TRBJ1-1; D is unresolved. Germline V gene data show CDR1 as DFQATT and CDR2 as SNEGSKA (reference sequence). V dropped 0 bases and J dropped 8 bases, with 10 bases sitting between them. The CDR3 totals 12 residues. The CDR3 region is CSARENRQEAFF. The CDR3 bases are TGCAGTGCTAGAGAGAACCGTCAGGAAGCTTTCTTT.

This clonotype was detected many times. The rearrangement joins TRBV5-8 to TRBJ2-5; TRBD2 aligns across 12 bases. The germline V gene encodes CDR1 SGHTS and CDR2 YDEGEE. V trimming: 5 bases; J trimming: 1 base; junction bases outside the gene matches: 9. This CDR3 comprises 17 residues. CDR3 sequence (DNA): TGTGCCAGCAGGAAAGGACTAGCGGGGAATTTCCAAGAGACCCAGTACTTC. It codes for CASRKGLAGNFQETQYF.

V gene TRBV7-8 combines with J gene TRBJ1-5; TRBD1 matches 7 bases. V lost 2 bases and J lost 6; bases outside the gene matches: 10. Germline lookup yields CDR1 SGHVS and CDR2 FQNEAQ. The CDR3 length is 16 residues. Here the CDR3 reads CASSLRQGFLGQPQHF. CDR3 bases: TGTGCCAGCAGCTTAAGACAGGGATTCTTGGGTCAGCCCCAGCATTTT.

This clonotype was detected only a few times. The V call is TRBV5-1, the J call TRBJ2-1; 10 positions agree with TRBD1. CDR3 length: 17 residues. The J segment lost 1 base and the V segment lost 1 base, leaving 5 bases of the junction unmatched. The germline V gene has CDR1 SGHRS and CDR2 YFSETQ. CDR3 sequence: CASSLYRTGGSYNEQFF. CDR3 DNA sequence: TGCGCCAGCAGCTTGTACAGGACAGGGGGGTCCTACAATGAGCAGTTCTTC.

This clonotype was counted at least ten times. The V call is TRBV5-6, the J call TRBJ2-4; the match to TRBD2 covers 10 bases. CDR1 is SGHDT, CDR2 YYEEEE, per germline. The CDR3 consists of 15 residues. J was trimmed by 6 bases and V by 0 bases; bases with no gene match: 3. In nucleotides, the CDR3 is TGTGCCAGCAGCTTGGCCCTAGCGGGGGTAAACATTCAGTACTTC. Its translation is CASSLALAGVNIQYF.

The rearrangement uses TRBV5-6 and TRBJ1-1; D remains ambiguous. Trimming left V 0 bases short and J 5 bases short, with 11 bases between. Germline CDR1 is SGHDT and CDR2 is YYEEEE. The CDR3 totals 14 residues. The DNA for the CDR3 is TGTGCCAGCAGCTTGGTTTCCCGGGAAACTGAAGCTTTCTTT. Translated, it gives CASSLVSRETEAFF.

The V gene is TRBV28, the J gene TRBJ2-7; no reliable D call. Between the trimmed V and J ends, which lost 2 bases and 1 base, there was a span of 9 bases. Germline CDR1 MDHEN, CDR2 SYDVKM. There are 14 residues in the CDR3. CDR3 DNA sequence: TGTGCCAGCAGTTTAGTTATCGGGTCCTACGAGCAGTACTTC. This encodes CASSLVIGSYEQYF.

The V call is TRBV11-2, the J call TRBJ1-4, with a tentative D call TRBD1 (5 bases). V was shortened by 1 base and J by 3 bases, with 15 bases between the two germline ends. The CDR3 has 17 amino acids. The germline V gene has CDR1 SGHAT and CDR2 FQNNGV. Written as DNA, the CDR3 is TGTGCCAGCAGCTTAGTCTTAGGGGATCGAGCTAATGAAAAACTGTTTTTT. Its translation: CASSLVLGDRANEKLFF.

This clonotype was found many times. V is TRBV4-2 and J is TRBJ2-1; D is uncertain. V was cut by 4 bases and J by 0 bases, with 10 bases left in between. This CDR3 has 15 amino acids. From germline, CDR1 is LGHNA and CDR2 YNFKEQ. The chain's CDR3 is CASSPVTSSYNEQFF. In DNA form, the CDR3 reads TGTGCCAGCAGCCCAGTGACCTCCTCCTACAATGAGCAGTTCTTC.

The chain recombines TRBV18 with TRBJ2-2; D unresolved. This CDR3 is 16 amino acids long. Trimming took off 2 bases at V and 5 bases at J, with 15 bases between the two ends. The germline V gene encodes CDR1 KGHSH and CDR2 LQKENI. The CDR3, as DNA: TGTGCCAGCTCACCAAGGTTAAGCGAGAGAACCGGGGAGCTGTTTTTT. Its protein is CASSPRLSERTGELFF.

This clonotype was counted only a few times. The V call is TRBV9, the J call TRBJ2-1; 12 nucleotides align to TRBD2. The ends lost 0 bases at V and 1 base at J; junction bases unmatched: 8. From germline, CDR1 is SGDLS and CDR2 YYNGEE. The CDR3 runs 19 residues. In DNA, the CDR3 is TGTGCCAGCAGCGTAGCTACTAGCGGGGGGCCTTTTTCCTACAATGAGCAGTTCTTC. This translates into CASSVATSGGPFSYNEQFF.

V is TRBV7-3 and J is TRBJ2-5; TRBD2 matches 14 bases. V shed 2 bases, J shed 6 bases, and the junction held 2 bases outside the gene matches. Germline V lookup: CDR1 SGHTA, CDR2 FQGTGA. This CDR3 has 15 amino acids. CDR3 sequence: CASSLGTSGGKTQYF. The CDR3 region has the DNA TGTGCCAGCAGCTTAGGGACTAGCGGGGGAAAGACCCAGTACTTC. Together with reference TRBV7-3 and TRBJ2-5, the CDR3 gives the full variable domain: GAGVSQTPSNKVTEKGKYVELRCDPISGHTALYWYRQSLGQGPEFLIYFQGTGAADDSGLPNDRFFAVRPEGSVSTLKIQRTERGDSAVYLCASSLGTSGGKTQYFGPGTRLLVL.

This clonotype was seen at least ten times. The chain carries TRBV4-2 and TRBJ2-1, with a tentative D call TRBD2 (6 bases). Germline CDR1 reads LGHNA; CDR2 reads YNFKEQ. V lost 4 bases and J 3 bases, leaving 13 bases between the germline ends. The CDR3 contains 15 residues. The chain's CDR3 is CASSRESGYYNEQFF. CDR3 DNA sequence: TGTGCCAGCAGCCGAGAAAGCGGGTACTACAATGAGCAGTTCTTC.

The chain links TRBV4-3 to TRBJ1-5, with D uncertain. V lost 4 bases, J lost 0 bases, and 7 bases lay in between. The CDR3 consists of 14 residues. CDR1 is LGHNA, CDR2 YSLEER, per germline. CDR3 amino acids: CASSLDFSNQPQHF. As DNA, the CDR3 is TGCGCCAGCAGCCTAGATTTTAGCAATCAGCCCCAGCATTTT.

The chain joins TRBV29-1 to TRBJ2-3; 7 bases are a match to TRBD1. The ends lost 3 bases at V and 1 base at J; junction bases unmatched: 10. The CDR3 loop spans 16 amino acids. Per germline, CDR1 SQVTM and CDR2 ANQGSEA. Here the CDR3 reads CSVDPPGGSRTDTQYF. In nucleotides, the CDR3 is TGCAGCGTTGATCCTCCAGGGGGAAGTCGCACAGATACGCAGTATTTT.

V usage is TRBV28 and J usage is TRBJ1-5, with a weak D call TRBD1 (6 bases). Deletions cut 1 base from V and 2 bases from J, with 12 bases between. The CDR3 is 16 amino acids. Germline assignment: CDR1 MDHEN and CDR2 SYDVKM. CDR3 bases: TGTGCCAGCAGTTTATACCTGGGGGCAGGCAATCAGCCCCAGCATTTT. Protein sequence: CASSLYLGAGNQPQHF.

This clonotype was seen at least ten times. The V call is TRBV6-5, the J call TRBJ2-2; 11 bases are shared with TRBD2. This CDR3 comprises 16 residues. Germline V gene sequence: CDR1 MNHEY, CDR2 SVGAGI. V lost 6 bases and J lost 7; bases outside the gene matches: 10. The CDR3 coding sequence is TGTGCCAGCAGGGTCCTAGCGGGGGGAATGAACGGGGAGCTGTTTTTT. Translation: CASRVLAGGMNGELFF.

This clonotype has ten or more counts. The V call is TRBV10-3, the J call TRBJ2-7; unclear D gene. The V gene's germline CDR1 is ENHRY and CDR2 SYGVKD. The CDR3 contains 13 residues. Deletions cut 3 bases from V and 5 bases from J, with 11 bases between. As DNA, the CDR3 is TGTGCCATCAGTGAATTTGGTACGGACGAGCAGTACTTC. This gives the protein CAISEFGTDEQYF.

CDR3 nucleotides: TGTGCCAGCAGCGTGGGACTAGCGGGATGGGTCGGGGAGCTGTTTTTT. It yields the protein CASSVGLAGWVGELFF. The rearrangement links TRBV5-6 to TRBJ2-2; TRBD2 matches 13 bases. Germline lookup yields CDR1 SGHDT and CDR2 YYEEEE. The trim removed 4 bases at V and 7 bases at J, leaving 7 bases unmatched. The CDR3 extends over 16 amino acids.